This T cell receptor beta chain was found in a study of CD8+ T cells in alopecia areata. In the study overall: Each of the treated patients was given oral tofacitinib, 5 to 10 mg twice daily, for moderate-to-severe alopecia areata. The authors scored treated patients' severity by affected scalp percentage.

The sample's treatment: oral pan-JAK inhibitor, 5-10 mg twice daily. Germline V gene data show CDR1 as GTSNPN and CDR2 as SVGIG (reference sequence). V was pared by 3 bases and J by 3 bases, with 12 bases between. CDR3 size: 14 residues. Investigators isolated RNA and reverse transcribed it into cDNA to act as the sequencing template. Profiling relied on immunoSEQ multiplex PCR, and the TCRdb table lists in-frame clones only, not all of them. In the table there are about 76,000 clones, roughly 30% of which are singletons. This TCR derives from a human donor with alopecia areata. Sample: CD8+ T cells sorted from blood, taken at week 4, from a patient treated with tofacitinib. This chain uses TRBV30 with TRBJ2-1; D may correspond to TRBD1 or TRBD2 (5 bases each). CDR3 coding DNA: TGTGCCTGGAGAGTGGGACGCAACTACAATGAGCAGTTCTTC. It is translated as CAWRVGRNYNEQFF.